These T cell receptor beta chains were read from a single sample in a study of regulatory T cells in long-lasting Graves disease. One entry per CDR3 protein results from TCRdb running MiXCR on the multiplex PCR reads. The table has about 530,000 distinct CDR3 sequences, about 16% seen once. The data also belong to a second study, concerning T cells in Graves' hyperthyroidism and ophthalmopathy.

The specimen comprised peripheral blood mononuclear cells (PBMCs), sampled at new diagnosis, from a patient treated with antithyroid drugs. These TCRs come from a woman aged 40-60 years with Graves disease. Both conserved end residues are part of each CDR3. A D gene is named only where the DNA matches it firmly. Rows give clone size only sometimes, using once, few, many, or a class for an expanded clone.

TRBV10-3,16,TRBJ2-7,TRBD1,few,TGTGCCATCAGTGGCCGACAGGGGAATACCTCCTACGAGCAGTACTTC,CAISGRQGNTSYEQYF
TRBV12-3/TRBV12-4,16,TRBJ2-5,TRBD2,many,TGTGCCAGCACTCACAGACTAGCGGGGGGGGTAAAGACCCAGTACTTC,CASTHRLAGGVKTQYF
TRBV6-2/TRBV6-3,12,TRBJ2-4,.,.,TGTGCCAGCATGGGGGAAGAAAACATTCAGTACTTC,CASMGEENIQYF
TRBV12-5,13,TRBJ2-1,.,.,TGTGCTAGTGGTTTGGTAGCCAGCTTTGAGCAGTTCTTC,CASGLVASFEQFF
TRBV5-1,14,TRBJ2-7,TRBD2,many,TGCGCCAGCAGCTTGCCCAGGGAGGGCTACGAGCAGTACTTC,CASSLPREGYEQYF
TRBV5-1,15,TRBJ2-7,.,few,TGCGCCAGCAGCTTGGAATATGGGGGACCCTACGAGCAGTACTTC,CASSLEYGGPYEQYF
TRBV28,15,TRBJ1-3,.,few,TGTGCCAGCAGTTTTAGCAGGAGCTCTGGAAACACCATATATTTT,CASSFSRSSGNTIYF
TRBV9,16,TRBJ1-3,.,.,TGTGCCAGCAGCCCTCGGGACCCTCAATCTGGAAACACCATATATTTT,CASSPRDPQSGNTIYF
TRBV6-1,13,TRBJ1-1,.,many,TGTGCCACCAAACCAGAGTGGGACACTGAAGCTTTCTTT,CATKPEWDTEAFF
TRBV28,13,TRBJ1-5,TRBD1,.,TGTGCCAGCAGGGAGAGGGGGCGTCAGCCCCAGCATTTT,CASRERGRQPQHF
TRBV29-1,13,TRBJ2-7,.,few,TGCAGCGTTGGGAAGGAGTACCCCTACGAGCAGTACTTC,CSVGKEYPYEQYF
TRBV7-2,13,TRBJ2-7,.,many,TGTGCCAGCAGCTCAGGACGGGCTTTAGAGCAGTACTTC,CASSSGRALEQYF
TRBV12-3/TRBV12-4,14,TRBJ2-5,.,many,TGTGCCAGCAGTTCGCCAGCATCGTCGGAGACCCAGTACTTC,CASSSPASSETQYF
TRBV2,12,TRBJ1-2,.,many,TGTGCCAGCTCTACGGACTTGGGTGGCTACACCTTC,CASSTDLGGYTF
TRBV19,15,TRBJ1-5,TRBD1,.,TGTGCCAGCACAGGGGAGAGTTCTATCAACCAGCCCCAGCATTTT,CASTGESSINQPQHF
TRBV4-1,15,TRBJ1-2,.,.,TGCGCCAGCAGCCAACTAGACAGGAGCTCCTATGGCTACACCTTC,CASSQLDRSSYGYTF
TRBV5-1,15,TRBJ1-2,.,.,TGCGCCAGCAGCTCGGGAGGGGCAGGGTTCTATGGCTACACCTTC,CASSSGGAGFYGYTF
TRBV11-2,15,TRBJ2-7,.,many,TGTGCCAGCAGCTTAGATAGGTCGATCGCGGACGAGCAGTACTTC,CASSLDRSIADEQYF
TRBV18,14,TRBJ1-4,TRBD1,many,TGTGCCAGCAGCCCCGGGACAGGGAATGAAAAACTGTTTTTT,CASSPGTGNEKLFF
TRBV2,12,TRBJ2-5,.,many,TGTGCCAGCTCCTGGATCGAAGAGACCCAGTACTTC,CASSWIEETQYF
TRBV3-1,12,TRBJ1-1,.,many,TGTGCCAGCAGCCAAGGGGGGTTCGGAGCTTTCTTT,CASSQGGFGAFF
TRBV12-3/TRBV12-4,13,TRBJ2-5,.,many,TGTGCCAGCAACTCGGGGCTAGGAGAGACCCAGTACTTC,CASNSGLGETQYF
TRBV2,14,TRBJ2-7,.,many,TGTGCCAGCAGCGCAGGACAGAAAGTCTACGAGCAGTACTTC,CASSAGQKVYEQYF
TRBV20-1,13,TRBJ2-2,.,many,TGCAGTGCTCAGAGGGGGGGCACCGGGGAGCTGTTTTTT,CSAQRGGTGELFF
TRBV3-1,12,TRBJ1-2,.,many,TGTGCCAGCAGCCAAGTCAATCTTGGCTACACCTTC,CASSQVNLGYTF
TRBV4-1,18,TRBJ1-3,.,.,TGCGCCAGCAGCCAAGTAGGGTTGACCCGGACCTCTGGAAACACCATATATTTT,CASSQVGLTRTSGNTIYF
TRBV5-5,16,TRBJ2-1,TRBD2,many,TGTGCCAGCAGCGGTACCCGGGACTACCTTAACAATGAGCAGTTCTTC,CASSGTRDYLNNEQFF
TRBV6-1,14,TRBJ1-6,.,.,TGTGCCAGCAGATCCGGGACCTCTAATTCACCCCTCCACTTT,CASRSGTSNSPLHF
TRBV7-2,14,TRBJ2-2,.,many,TGTGCCAGCAGCTCGGGGCTACTAGGCGGGGAGCTGTTTTTT,CASSSGLLGGELFF
TRBV11-3,17,TRBJ2-7,TRBD1,few,TGTGCCAGCAGCTTAACCTCAGGGGGCTCTCGGTCCTACGAGCAGTACTTC,CASSLTSGGSRSYEQYF
TRBV11-2,11,TRBJ2-7,.,.,TGTGCCAGCAGCTGGCGGTACGAGCAGTACTTC,CASSWRYEQYF
TRBV30,15,TRBJ2-2,.,few,TGTGCCTGGAGTGTATTGGGACGGTACACCGGGGAGCTGTTTTTT,CAWSVLGRYTGELFF
TRBV20-1,12,TRBJ2-7,.,many,TGCAGTGCTAGTATCCAGCAAGACGAGCAGTACTTC,CSASIQQDEQYF
TRBV5-1,13,TRBJ2-2,.,.,TGCGCCAGCCTATCCCGGGGGACCGGGGAGCTGTTTTTT,CASLSRGTGELFF
TRBV28,11,TRBJ1-2,.,many,TGTGCCACCCAAGGGCCCGAGAGATACACCTTC,CATQGPERYTF
TRBV27,14,TRBJ2-7,.,many,TGTGCCAGCAGTTTACAGGACGGAGGCTACGAGCAGTACTTC,CASSLQDGGYEQYF
TRBV2,17,TRBJ1-4,.,.,TGTGCCAGCACTTACGGGCGGGGCTTGGATTCTAATGAAAAACTGTTTTTT,CASTYGRGLDSNEKLFF
TRBV19,14,TRBJ2-2,.,few,TGTGCCAGTAGTATAGAAGGAGACACCGGGGAGCTGTTTTTT,CASSIEGDTGELFF
TRBV20-1,14,TRBJ2-5,TRBD1,many,TGCAGTGCCCATATGACAGGGGGTCAAGAGACCCAGTACTTC,CSAHMTGGQETQYF
TRBV12-3/TRBV12-4,13,TRBJ1-2,TRBD1,many,TGTGCCAGCAGTTCGGACAGGGGCTATGGCTACACCTTC,CASSSDRGYGYTF
TRBV28,15,TRBJ1-2,.,many,TGTGCCAGCAGTTTAGAGCGGCAGGGCGGGCGAGGCTACACCTTC,CASSLERQGGRGYTF
TRBV7-8,13,TRBJ1-5,.,many,TGTGCCAGCAGCTTAGATGGGGCACAGCCCCAGCATTTT,CASSLDGAQPQHF
TRBV9,14,TRBJ1-1,.,many,TGTGCCAGCAGCGGGCGGACTTCTGTCACTGAAGCTTTCTTT,CASSGRTSVTEAFF
TRBV9,15,TRBJ1-4,.,.,TGTGCCAGCAGCGTAGCCGGGCTTCCTAATGAAAAACTGTTTTTT,CASSVAGLPNEKLFF
TRBV9,16,TRBJ2-7,TRBD1,few,TGTGCCAGCAGCCCGTCCGGGACAGGGGCGCCCTACGAGCAGTACTTC,CASSPSGTGAPYEQYF
TRBV6-1,17,TRBJ2-7,TRBD1,few,TGTGCCAGCAAAGGGACAGGGACCAGGGGTACGTCCTACGAGCAGTACTTC,CASKGTGTRGTSYEQYF
TRBV20-1,17,TRBJ2-2,TRBD2,.,TGCAGTGCTAGTAGCCTAGCGGGGGGGCAAGTCACCGGGGAGCTGTTTTTT,CSASSLAGGQVTGELFF
TRBV9,14,TRBJ1-1,.,few,TGTGCCAGCAGCATCGGCCCAACGGGCGCTGAAGCTTTCTTT,CASSIGPTGAEAFF
TRBV10-3,13,TRBJ1-5,.,.,TGTGCCATCAGCCGGACAACTTATCAGCCCCAGCATTTT,CAISRTTYQPQHF
TRBV12-3/TRBV12-4,15,TRBJ2-1,TRBD2,.,TGTGCCAGCAGTTTAAGGACTAGCGGGGAGTGGGGGCAGTTCTTC,CASSLRTSGEWGQFF
TRBV9,15,TRBJ1-4,TRBD1,.,TGTGCCAGCAGCGAAGGGACAGGGTTTGCTGAAAAACTGTTTTTT,CASSEGTGFAEKLFF
TRBV5-1,14,TRBJ2-3,TRBD2,.,TGCGCCAGCGCCTCCGGGACTAGATTTGATACGCAGTATTTT,CASASGTRFDTQYF
TRBV2,13,TRBJ1-4,TRBD1,many,TGTGCCAGCAGTGCCGGACAGGTCGAAAAACTGTTTTTT,CASSAGQVEKLFF